This passage covers 20 T cell receptor beta chains from one sample sequenced in a study of cytomegalovirus exposure and HLA in healthy donors. Sequencing used immunoSEQ multiplex PCR; TCRdb keeps in-frame clones, though not all of them. Of about 150,000 clones listed, just over 85% were seen once; the top ten hold 2.1%. Specimen: PBMCs. The receptors were gathered from a human donor in good health.

V usage is TRBV5-1 and J usage is TRBJ2-3, with TRBD1 identical over 7 bases. CDR1 is SGHRS, CDR2 YFSETQ, per germline. V dropped 4 bases and J dropped 2; count of bases not matched to a gene: 10. The CDR3 consists of 16 residues. In nucleotides, the CDR3 is TGCGCCAGCAGCCTCGGGACAGCCAAGGTCACAGATACGCAGTATTTT. Translating it yields CASSLGTAKVTDTQYF.

The chain uses TRBV9 and TRBJ2-2; no clear D. CDR1 SGDLS and CDR2 YYNGEE come from the germline V gene. CDR3 length equals 17 residues. V was trimmed by 4 bases and J by 1 base, leaving 17 bases between them. The CDR3 region is CASSPVTANGNTGELFF. The CDR3 DNA sequence: TGTGCCAGCAGCCCGGTGACTGCTAACGGGAACACCGGGGAGCTGTTTTTT.

J is TRBJ2-1 and V is TRBV13; 10 bases are a match to TRBD2. CDR1 PRHDT and CDR2 FYEKMQ come from the germline V gene (reference sequence). The CDR3 extends over 18 amino acids. The V segment lost 1 base and the J segment 1 base; nucleotides outside the gene matches: 7. CDR3: CASSLEGGLAHSYNEQFF. The CDR3 nucleotides read TGTGCCAGCAGCTTAGAAGGGGGACTAGCGCATTCCTACAATGAGCAGTTCTTC.

The chain links TRBV4-1 to TRBJ1-2, with D perhaps matching TRBD1 (5 bases). The CDR3 sequence is 14 residues long. V shed 5 bases and J shed 2 bases, with 12 bases lying between them. The V gene's germline CDR1 is MGHRA and CDR2 YSYEKL. CDR3 protein: CASSSGRGNYGYTF. Written as DNA, the CDR3 is TGCGCCAGCAGCTCAGGGCGGGGGAACTATGGCTACACCTTC.

The chain carries TRBV28 and TRBJ1-2; D remains unclear. CDR3 length: 14 amino acids. V lost 5 bases to trimming and J lost 3 bases, with 13 bases between them. Per the germline V gene, CDR1 is MDHEN and CDR2 is SYDVKM. CDR3 bases: TGTGCCAGCAGTCCCGGACTGATCGACTATGGCTACACCTTC. Translated, it gives CASSPGLIDYGYTF.

The chain uses TRBV4-1 and TRBJ2-5, with D perhaps matching TRBD2 (6 bases). The CDR3 totals 14 residues. Germline loops: CDR1 MGHRA, CDR2 YSYEKL. Trimming stripped 6 bases from V and 6 bases from J, with 17 bases between. CDR3 sequence (DNA): TGCGCCAGCAGTGCCCCGGGGGTCATAAAGACCCAGTACTTC. Amino acid sequence: CASSAPGVIKTQYF.

In its sample, this clone was seen a few times. The chain joins TRBV18 to TRBJ2-2; 9 positions match TRBD1. Germline assignment: CDR1 KGHSH and CDR2 LQKENI. V lost 3 bases and J lost 8; bases outside the gene matches: 10. CDR3 length: 16 residues. The CDR3 DNA reads TGTGCCAGCTCACCGGACAGGGGCCCTGTGTTTGGGGAGCTGTTTTTT. It translates to CASSPDRGPVFGELFF.

The V gene is TRBV6-5, the J gene TRBJ2-7; 9 positions match TRBD1. Trimming at V came to 5 bases and at J to 3 bases, leaving 5 bases not matched to a gene. CDR3 length: 14 amino acids. Germline V gives CDR1 MNHEY, CDR2 SVGAGI. Here the CDR3 DNA reads TGTGCCAGCAGTCAAACAGGGGGCCGCTACGAGCAGTACTTC. Amino acids: CASSQTGGRYEQYF.

The chain links TRBV15 to TRBJ1-1; 10 bases match TRBD1. Germline V gene sequence: CDR1 LNHNV, CDR2 YYDKDF (reference sequence). The junction had 1 base not matched to a gene; V was cut back by 3 bases and J by 3 bases. This CDR3 is built from 14 residues. The CDR3 coding sequence is TGTGCCACCAGCAGGGACAGGGGGGACACTGAAGCTTTCTTT. Protein product: CATSRDRGDTEAFF.

The chain uses TRBV5-1 and TRBJ2-1; possibly TRBD1 for D (5 bases). This CDR3 comprises 15 residues. Deletions cut 0 bases from V and 6 bases from J, with 13 bases between. Germline assignment: CDR1 SGHRS and CDR2 YFSETQ. This CDR3 is CASSLAQGVGNEQFF. For the CDR3, the DNA is TGCGCCAGCAGCTTGGCCCAAGGGGTGGGCAATGAGCAGTTCTTC.

V usage is TRBV15 and J usage is TRBJ2-2, with D tentatively TRBD2 (5 bases). The CDR3 contains 15 residues. Germline-derived CDR1 and CDR2 are LNHNV and YYDKDF (reference sequence). V was clipped by 6 bases and J by 2 bases, with 13 bases between them. CDR3 amino acids: CATSREGLNTGELFF. As DNA, the CDR3 is TGTGCCACCAGTCGAGAGGGCTTAAACACCGGGGAGCTGTTTTTT.

This chain joins TRBV18 and TRBJ2-1, with 12 bases that match TRBD1. Losses at the gene ends were 4 bases for V and 13 bases for J; bases not matched to a gene: 5. CDR1 is KGHSH and CDR2 is LQKENI in the germline V gene. The CDR3 loop spans 13 amino acids. The CDR3 loop reads CASSLRDRGHQFF. The CDR3, as DNA: TGTGCCAGCTCACTCCGGGACAGGGGGCATCAGTTCTTC.

The chain uses TRBV27 and TRBJ2-1; D is possibly TRBD1 (6 bases). Germline V lookup: CDR1 MNHEY, CDR2 SMNVEV (reference sequence). The CDR3 is 15 amino acids. With 0 bases removed from V and 7 bases from J, the gap between germline ends came to 13 bases. In DNA, the CDR3 is TGTGCCAGCAGTTTATCAGGGGGAAGGGGAAATGAGCAGTTCTTC. Its translation is CASSLSGGRGNEQFF.

V is TRBV4-1 and J is TRBJ2-7; 8 nucleotides agree with TRBD2. The CDR3 extends over 15 amino acids. V gave up 2 bases and J gave up 4 bases; unmatched junction bases: 7. The germline gives CDR1 MGHRA, CDR2 YSYEKL. In DNA form, the CDR3 reads TGCGCCAGCAGCCAAACCGGGACTAGTTCTTACGAGCAGTACTTC. The encoded protein is CASSQTGTSSYEQYF.

This chain connects TRBV6-1 to TRBJ2-7; TRBD2 agrees at 8 bases. Trimming removed 3 bases from V and 1 base from J; junction bases left unmatched: 8. This CDR3 has 16 amino acids. Germline-derived CDR1 and CDR2 are MNHNS and SASEGT. The chain's CDR3 is CASSELILAGSYEQYF. Here the CDR3 DNA reads TGTGCCAGCAGTGAGTTAATATTAGCGGGGTCCTACGAGCAGTACTTC.

This sequence joins TRBV11-2 and TRBJ2-7, with 10 bases fitting TRBD2. CDR3 length equals 18 residues. Germline loops: CDR1 SGHAT, CDR2 FQNNGV. The V and J ends lost 0 bases and 4 bases, in that order; junction bases with no gene match: 12. The CDR3 reads CASSLDGTQRGGLYEQYF. CDR3 sequence (DNA): TGTGCCAGCAGCTTAGATGGAACACAGCGGGGGGGTTTGTACGAGCAGTACTTC.

The chain joins TRBV4-1 to TRBJ1-3; perhaps TRBD1 as D (5 bases). Germline-derived CDR1 and CDR2 are MGHRA and YSYEKL. Trimming stripped 1 base from V and 0 bases from J, with 13 bases between. The CDR3 runs to 17 residues. The CDR3 here is CASSQVQGLLSGNTIYF. The CDR3 nucleotides read TGCGCCAGCAGCCAAGTCCAGGGATTACTCTCTGGAAACACCATATATTTT.

The chain carries TRBV5-1 and TRBJ1-1; no reliable D call. CDR3 length: 13 amino acids. V dropped 3 bases and J dropped 10 bases, with 16 bases sitting between them. Per germline, CDR1 SGHRS and CDR2 YFSETQ. The CDR3: CASSSNGEGGAFF. CDR3 sequence (DNA): TGCGCCAGCAGCTCCAACGGGGAAGGAGGAGCTTTCTTT.

The J gene is TRBJ1-2, the V gene TRBV11-2, with no clear D. Germline lookup yields CDR1 SGHAT and CDR2 FQNNGV. The CDR3 loop spans 14 amino acids. V dropped 6 bases and J dropped 3 bases, with 14 bases sitting between them. This chain's CDR3 is CASSPHTGHYGYTF. The CDR3 nucleotides read TGTGCCAGCAGTCCCCACACGGGTCACTATGGCTACACCTTC.

The chain couples TRBV20-1 to TRBJ2-7; D is undetermined. CDR1 and CDR2 from the germline V gene are DFQATT and SNEGSKA (reference sequence). Trimming shortened V by 0 bases and J by 6 bases, and 6 bases separated the two germline ends. The CDR3 is 11 amino acids. The CDR3 DNA is TGCAGTGCTAGAGATTCCATCGAGCAGTACTTC. Translating it yields CSARDSIEQYF.